This passage covers 27 T cell receptor beta chains from one sample sequenced in a study of shared clonotypes between healthy human individuals. Generated by immunoSEQ multiplex PCR, the TCRdb table keeps only in-frame clones and is missing some. The sample has 450,000 or so clones; more than 70% are singletons. Material for sequencing was PBMCs. Receptors were obtained from a woman aged 40 to 49 in good health. Some clones in this sample may be carry-over from other donors' samples.

The chain couples TRBV7-9 to TRBJ2-5, with 11 bases fitting TRBD2. The V gene end was trimmed by 5 bases and the J gene end by 2 bases; junction bases not matched to a gene: 10. Germline V lookup: CDR1 SEHNR, CDR2 FQNEAQ (reference sequence). The CDR3 totals 17 residues. CDR3 coding DNA: TGTGCCAGCAGCCGTACCCCGGGACTAGCGGCGCAAGAGACCCAGTACTTC. Translating gives CASSRTPGLAAQETQYF.

The V call is TRBV6-5, the J call TRBJ2-7; 9 bases line up with TRBD1. Germline V gene sequence: CDR1 MNHEY, CDR2 SVGAGI. The CDR3 consists of 14 residues. With V trimmed by 3 bases and J by 4 bases, 4 bases remained unmatched. In nucleotides, the CDR3 is TGTGCCAGCAGTTATGGGGACAGGGTATACGAGCAGTACTTC. It yields the protein CASSYGDRVYEQYF.

This rearrangement joins TRBV28 to TRBJ1-2, with TRBD1 identical over 8 bases. The CDR3 sequence is 15 residues long. Germline lookup yields CDR1 MDHEN and CDR2 SYDVKM. The V and J ends lost 3 bases and 5 bases, in that order; junction bases with no gene match: 8. In DNA form, the CDR3 reads TGTGCCAGCAGTTTCGCGGGACAGGCAGTTTATGGCTACACCTTC. This gives the protein CASSFAGQAVYGYTF.

The chain couples TRBV30 to TRBJ2-5; possibly TRBD2 for D (5 bases). This CDR3 comprises 13 residues. CDR1 and CDR2 (germline): GTSNPN, SVGIG (reference sequence). V dropped 2 bases and J dropped 2 bases, with 9 bases sitting between them. CDR3 nucleotides: TGTGCCTGGAGTCGGGGAGTTCAAGAGACCCAGTACTTC. This gives the protein CAWSRGVQETQYF.

The table lists this clone with a count of one. This probably arose from a read error, given a far larger clone one base away. The J gene is TRBJ2-6, the V gene TRBV27, with a possible D match to TRBD1 (5 bases). Germline V gene lookup returns CDR1 MNHEY and CDR2 SMNVEV (reference sequence). The CDR3 runs to 17 residues. The CDR3 coding sequence is TGTGCCAGCAGTGGACCCTCCACCGTCGGTGGGGCCAACGTCCCGACTTTC. This translates into CASSGPSTVGGANVPTF.

This chain connects TRBV18 to TRBJ2-3; D unclear. Trimming took 3 bases from V and 2 from J, leaving 9 bases between them. Germline V CDR1 and CDR2: KGHSH, LQKENI. CDR3 length: 14 amino acids. The CDR3 bases are TGTGCCAGCTCACCGATGGGGTCCACAGATACGCAGTATTTT. Translating it yields CASSPMGSTDTQYF.

V is TRBV4-1 and J is TRBJ1-2, with D perhaps TRBD1 (5 bases). Looked up from germline, CDR1 is MGHRA and CDR2 is YSYEKL. The CDR3 is made up of 14 amino acids. Trimming left V 0 bases short and J 4 bases short, with 9 bases between. The CDR3 region has the DNA TGCGCCAGCAGCCAAGATCGACAGATCTATGGCTACACCTTC. It specifies CASSQDRQIYGYTF.

This clone showed up just a few times. The V gene is TRBV7-9, the J gene TRBJ2-1; D may be TRBD2 (5 bases). The germline V and J ends were trimmed by 5 bases and 5 bases, with 13 bases remaining between them. CDR1 and CDR2 from the germline V gene are SEHNR and FQNEAQ (reference sequence). This CDR3 has 14 residues. The CDR3 is CASSKTTLNNEQFF. The CDR3 DNA follows: TGTGCCAGCAGCAAGACTACTCTGAACAATGAGCAGTTCTTC.

Regarding this clone: A much larger clone sits a single nucleotide away, making a read error possible. This sequence joins TRBV14 and TRBJ2-5; 9 bases fit TRBD1. CDR3 size: 15 residues. Looked up from germline, CDR1 is SGHDN and CDR2 is FVKESK. Trimming cost V 0 bases and J 4 bases; bases outside gene matches: 3. The CDR3 coding sequence is TGTGCCAGCAGCCAAGACTGGGGACAGGGAGAGACCCAGTACTTC. Its translation: CASSQDWGQGETQYF.

This clone was seen repeatedly, ten times or more. This sequence joins TRBV4-2 and TRBJ1-5, with D hard to call. V was pared by 0 bases and J by 10 bases, with 16 bases between. There are 15 residues in the CDR3. Germline V lookup: CDR1 LGHNA, CDR2 YNFKEQ. DNA of the CDR3: TGTGCCAGCAGCCAAGAGTTCTCCGGGGTCGATCCCCAGCATTTT. It specifies CASSQEFSGVDPQHF.

The chain employs TRBV5-6 and TRBJ1-2; D may be TRBD1 (5 bases). Trimming removed 1 base at V and 4 bases at J, with 17 bases between. Germline values: CDR1 SGHDT, CDR2 YYEEEE. CDR3 length: 16 residues. For the CDR3, the DNA is TGTGCCAGCAGCTTGTTTTTTCAGGGAACAACCTATGGCTACACCTTC. Translating gives CASSLFFQGTTYGYTF.

There are many counts of this clone. Different DNA sequences within this sample yield the same CDR3. This chain joins TRBV28 and TRBJ1-1; D is ambiguous. V lost 2 bases, J lost 6 bases, and 7 bases lay in between. The CDR3 extends over 12 amino acids. The germline gives CDR1 MDHEN, CDR2 SYDVKM. The DNA for the CDR3 is TGTGCCAGCAGTTTACCAGCCTCTGAAGCTTTCTTT. Translation: CASSLPASEAFF.

This chain joins TRBV14 and TRBJ2-7; D unclear. This CDR3 has 13 amino acids. Germline values: CDR1 SGHDN, CDR2 FVKESK. Trimming pared 4 bases from V and 6 bases from J, leaving 13 bases between. CDR3 coding DNA: TGTGCCAGCAGCCCCCGGGCCTGGGGCGAGCAGTACTTC. Encoded protein: CASSPRAWGEQYF.

Note on this clone: A read error is the likely source, as a far larger clone sits one nucleotide away. J is TRBJ2-3 and V is TRBV18; D is uncertain. Germline lookup yields CDR1 KGHSH and CDR2 LQKENI. The germline V and J ends were trimmed by 6 bases and 1 base, with 5 bases remaining between them. The CDR3 totals 12 residues. The CDR3: CASSRRTDTQYF. Written as DNA, the CDR3 is TGTGCCAGCTCCCGTCGCACAGATACGCAGTATTTT.

The chain couples TRBV2 to TRBJ2-1, with D unclear. This CDR3 has 12 amino acids. Germline CDR1 reads SNHLY; CDR2 reads FYNNEI. Trimming cost V 4 bases and J 10 bases, with 11 bases left between them. The CDR3 region is CASSARGWEQFF. CDR3 nucleotides: TGTGCCAGCAGTGCGAGAGGTTGGGAGCAGTTCTTC.

The rearrangement links TRBV11-3 to TRBJ1-1, with D possibly matching TRBD1 (6 bases). Trimming removed 4 bases from V and 1 base from J, with 19 bases in between. Germline V gene sequence: CDR1 SGHNT, CDR2 YENEEA. The CDR3 spans 17 residues. The CDR3 here is CASSSPRPGVGNTEAFF. For the CDR3, the DNA is TGTGCCAGCAGCTCACCACGGCCAGGGGTGGGGAACACTGAAGCTTTCTTT.

This clone was observed a handful of times. The V call is TRBV2, the J call TRBJ2-2; the match to TRBD2 covers 9 bases. Germline V gives CDR1 SNHLY, CDR2 FYNNEI. This CDR3 spans 14 amino acids. The V segment lost 7 bases and the J segment 6 bases; nucleotides outside the gene matches: 6. The CDR3 protein is CASKGTSIAGELFF. Here the CDR3 DNA reads TGTGCCAGCAAAGGGACTAGCATCGCCGGGGAGCTGTTTTTT. The whole variable domain, filled in from reference TRBV2 and TRBJ2-2, reads EPEVTQTPSHQVTQMGQEVILRCVPISNHLYFYWYRQILGQKVEFLVSFYNNEISEKSEIFDDQFSVERPDGSNFTLKIRSTKLEDSAMYFCASKGTSIAGELFFGEGSRLTVL.

In this sample, this clone turned up once. A much larger clonotype is one base distant, so this may be a read error. This sequence joins TRBV9 and TRBJ2-2; D not resolved. The CDR3 runs to 12 residues. V shed 0 bases and J shed 4 bases, with 1 base lying between them. Germline loops: CDR1 SGDLS, CDR2 YYNGEE. The CDR3 region is CASSVVTGELFF. DNA for the CDR3: TGTGCCAGCAGCGTAGTCACCGGGGAGCTGTTTTTT.

A word on this clone: A much larger clone lies one base from this, so it may be a read error. This sample includes further DNA sequences coding for the same CDR3. The J gene is TRBJ2-5, the V gene TRBV7-2; possible D gene TRBD1, 5 bases. The germline gives CDR1 SGHTA, CDR2 FQGNSA. The CDR3 extends over 14 amino acids. The CDR3 DNA reads TGTGCCAGTAGCTTAGTGGTCAGGGAAGAGACCCAGTACTTC. The encoded protein is CASSLVVREETQYF.

This sequence joins TRBV5-1 and TRBJ2-7; TRBD2 matches 10 bases. This CDR3 comprises 15 residues. Germline V gives CDR1 SGHRS, CDR2 YFSETQ. Trimming took 4 bases from V and 4 from J; bases not matched to a gene: 8. The CDR3, as DNA: TGCGCCAGCAGCCCGGAGGCTAGCGGGAGTTACGAGCAGTACTTC. Translating it yields CASSPEASGSYEQYF.

V usage is TRBV7-9 and J usage is TRBJ2-7; 9 bases agree with TRBD1. Germline V gene lookup returns CDR1 SEHNR and CDR2 FQNEAQ (reference sequence). J was trimmed by 1 base and V by 7 bases; bases with no gene match: 5. The CDR3 is 14 residues long. CDR3 sequence reads: CASNPGQGSYEQYF. In DNA form, the CDR3 reads TGTGCCAGCAACCCGGGACAGGGATCCTACGAGCAGTACTTC.

CDR3 in DNA: TGCGCCAGCAGCCTTGGAGAGGTTTCCTACAATGAGCAGTTCTTC. Protein product: CASSLGEVSYNEQFF. The chain carries TRBV5-1 and TRBJ2-1; D ambiguous. Trimming cost V 4 bases and J 1 base, with 12 bases left between them. The CDR3 is 15 residues long. Germline V lookup: CDR1 SGHRS, CDR2 YFSETQ.

This clone has only one observation. This chain connects TRBV14 to TRBJ2-7, with D hard to call. V was clipped by 1 base and J by 6 bases, with 7 bases between them. The CDR3 is 12 amino acids. Per germline, CDR1 SGHDN and CDR2 FVKESK. The CDR3 DNA is TGTGCCAGCAGCCAAGGGTCCGCCGAGCAGTACTTC. Translated, it gives CASSQGSAEQYF.

Points on this clone: A far larger clone differs by one base, so this is likely a read error. The DNA of the CDR3 is TGCGCCAGCAGCCCCAAACGGGACTGGGTCACAGATACGCAGTATTTT. Its protein product is CASSPKRDWVTDTQYF. The rearrangement links TRBV5-1 to TRBJ2-3; D might be TRBD2 (6 bases). The germline V gene has CDR1 SGHRS and CDR2 YFSETQ. With 4 bases removed from V and 2 bases from J, the gap between germline ends came to 17 bases. This CDR3 is built from 16 residues.

This clone was seen only once. CDR3 amino acids: CASSLPGTTAREQYF. The CDR3 DNA sequence: TGTGCCAGCAGCTTGCCCGGGACTACCGCCCGCGAGCAGTACTTC. The chain couples TRBV5-4 to TRBJ2-7; 7 bases are shared with TRBD2. There are 15 residues in the CDR3. The V and J ends lost 1 base and 6 bases, in that order; junction bases with no gene match: 10. Germline V gives CDR1 SGHNT, CDR2 YYREEE (reference sequence).

As to this clone: Other nucleotide sequences in the sample specify the same CDR3. The CDR3 spells CASSFRGRETEAFF. Written as DNA, the CDR3 is TGCGCCAGCAGCTTCAGGGGCAGGGAGACTGAAGCTTTCTTT. The chain joins TRBV5-1 to TRBJ1-1; D possibly corresponds to TRBD1 (6 bases). This CDR3 comprises 14 residues. The germline CDR1 and CDR2 sequences are SGHRS and YFSETQ. Trimming left V 2 bases short and J 5 bases short, with 13 bases between.

This chain connects TRBV5-1 to TRBJ1-2, with D unclear. Germline CDR1 reads SGHRS; CDR2 reads YFSETQ. The CDR3 runs 15 residues. The V gene lost 4 bases and the J gene lost 1 base, with 14 bases spanning the gap. The CDR3 sequence is CASSPRTDFNYGYTF. The DNA of the CDR3 is TGCGCCAGCAGCCCTAGGACTGATTTTAACTATGGCTACACCTTC.